The present T cell receptor beta chain was sequenced within a study of blood T cell repertoires in COVID-19 (dated by TCRdb to 2020 to 2022). Background on the whole study: The collaborator samples originated in the United States, Italy and Spain and spanned the acute and convalescent phases of COVID-19. The material from the prospective study consisted of cDNA or gDNA derived from T cells, B-cell-depleted T cells, or PBMCs. The dataset comprised deeply sampled blood TCRbeta repertoires from subjects exposed to, actively infected with, or recovered from COVID-19. The repertoires were released in a freely available public database meant as a resource for research on the immune response to SARS-CoV-2. Samples were obtained from the ongoing ImmuneRACE study (first 160 participants) and from approximately 1,200 subjects provided by 6 global collaborators. A de-identified subject ID, COVID-19 status, age in years and sex were almost always included in the sample metadata. HLA class I and class II types, where available, came from metadata supplied by the sample provider rather than from assay-based typing. What the authors observed across the whole study: The amount of clinical and demographic metadata varied by source and participant and was provided uncurated.

Collaborating institutions collected whole blood in K2EDTA tubes following their own protocols. Collaborator samples were shipped for TCRbeta analysis as frozen whole blood, isolated PBMCs, or DNA extracted from either sample type. TCRbeta CDR3 regions were amplified from genomic DNA using the immunoSEQ Assay, a bias-controlled multiplex PCR. Per the source publication's procedure: The number of nucleated cells in each sample was estimated by amplification of reference gene primers within the assay. To quantify the absolute abundance of each unique TCRbeta CDR3 rearrangement, sequence reads were collapsed and filtered. For each sample, productive Simpson clonality was calculated as the square root of Simpson's diversity index over productive rearrangements. In TCRdb, the immuneACCESS table is reduced to in-frame sequences with V and J assigned. These tables do not hold every clone; where another copy was compared, an unresolved V gene accounts for under half, and the others remain unexplained. D and trimming come from the DNA, and the V and J calls and clone size come from that table. The sample table lists fewer than 200,000 clones, roughly 79% of them with a count of one. Roughly 25% of the sample comes from the top ten.

About this clone itself: It has no known antigen specificity. No much larger clone is present one base from it, and per-base qualities are unavailable.

V drops 4 bases and J drops 6 bases, leaving 10 bases in between. Per the germline V gene (reference sequence), SGHNT is the CDR1 and YYREEE is the CDR2. Taken from cysteine to phenylalanine, the CDR3 has 13 residues. CDR3 DNA is the only sequence kept; it has 39 bases, read in frame from the first base. The chain uses TRBV5-4 and TRBJ2-2; the D gene is possibly TRBD2, with 5 bases matching. Sequenced material: peripheral blood. The sequence derives from a woman in her 70s with acute or convalescent COVID-19. The DNA sequence reads TGTGCCAGCAGCGGGAGTTCCGCCGGGGAGCTGTTTTTT. Translation gives CASSGSSAGELFF.